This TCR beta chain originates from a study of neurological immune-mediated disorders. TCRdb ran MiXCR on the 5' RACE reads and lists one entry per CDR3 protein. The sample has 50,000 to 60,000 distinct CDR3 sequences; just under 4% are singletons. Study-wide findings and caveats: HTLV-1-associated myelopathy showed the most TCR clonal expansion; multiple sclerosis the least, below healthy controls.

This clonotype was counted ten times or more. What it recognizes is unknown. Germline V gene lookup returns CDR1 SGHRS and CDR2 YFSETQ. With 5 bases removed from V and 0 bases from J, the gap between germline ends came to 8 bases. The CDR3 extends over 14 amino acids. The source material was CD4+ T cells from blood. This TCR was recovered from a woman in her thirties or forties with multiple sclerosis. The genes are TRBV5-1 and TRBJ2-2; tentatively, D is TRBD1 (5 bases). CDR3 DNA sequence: TGCGCCAGCAGGGACACCCCGAACACCGGGGAGCTGTTTTTT. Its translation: CASRDTPNTGELFF.